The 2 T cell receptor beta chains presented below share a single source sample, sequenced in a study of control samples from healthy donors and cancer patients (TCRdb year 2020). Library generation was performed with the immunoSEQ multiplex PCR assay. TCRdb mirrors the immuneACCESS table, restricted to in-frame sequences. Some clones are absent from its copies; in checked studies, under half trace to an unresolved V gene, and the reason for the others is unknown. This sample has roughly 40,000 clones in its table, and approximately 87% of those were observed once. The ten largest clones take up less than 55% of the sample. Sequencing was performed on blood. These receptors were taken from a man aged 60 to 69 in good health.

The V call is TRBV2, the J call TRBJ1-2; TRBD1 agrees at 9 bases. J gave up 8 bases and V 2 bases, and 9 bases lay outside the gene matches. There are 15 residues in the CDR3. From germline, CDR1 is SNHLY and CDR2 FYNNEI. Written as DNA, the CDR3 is TGTGCCAGCAGTGAATTGGGACAGGGTGCGGTCGGCTACACCTTC. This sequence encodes CASSELGQGAVGYTF.

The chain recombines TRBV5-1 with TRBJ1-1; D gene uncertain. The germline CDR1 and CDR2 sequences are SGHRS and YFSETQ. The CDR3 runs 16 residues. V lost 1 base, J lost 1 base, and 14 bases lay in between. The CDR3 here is CASSLRVQARNTEAFF. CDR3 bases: TGCGCCAGCAGCTTGAGGGTGCAGGCCCGGAACACTGAAGCTTTCTTT.